Each of the 21 T cell receptor beta chains below was sequenced from the same sample in a study of cytomegalovirus exposure and HLA in healthy donors. The PCR employed 60 Vbeta primers together with 13 Jbeta primers. Assay: immunoSEQ multiplex PCR; the TCRdb copy retains only in-frame clones and omits some. Of roughly 130,000 clones listed, over 60% are singletons. The sample consisted of PBMCs. The receptors come from a human donor in good health.

V is TRBV6-5 and J is TRBJ1-1; D is ambiguous. From germline, CDR1 is MNHEY and CDR2 SVGAGI. Trimming stripped 2 bases from V and 0 bases from J, with 10 bases between. The CDR3 covers 15 residues. The CDR3 protein is CASSYRLNMNTEAFF. The CDR3 DNA follows: TGTGCCAGCAGTTACAGATTAAACATGAACACTGAAGCTTTCTTT.

The J gene is TRBJ2-7, the V gene TRBV5-1; possible D gene TRBD1, 5 bases. CDR3 length: 16 residues. Germline V gene data show CDR1 as SGHRS and CDR2 as YFSETQ. V was cut by 0 bases and J by 3 bases, with 16 bases left in between. The CDR3 nucleotides read TGCGCCAGCAGCTTGGCCCCGGACACTATCGTCTACGAGCAGTACTTC. Its translation: CASSLAPDTIVYEQYF.

The gene calls are TRBV5-1 and TRBJ2-3, with D tentatively TRBD2 (7 bases). The germline CDR1 and CDR2 sequences are SGHRS and YFSETQ. This CDR3 is 14 amino acids long. V was cut by 4 bases and J by 0 bases, with 9 bases left in between. The CDR3 reads CASSGGGSTDTQYF. The CDR3 DNA reads TGCGCCAGCAGCGGCGGGGGCAGCACAGATACGCAGTATTTT.

The genes are TRBV28 and TRBJ2-5; 10 bases are a match to TRBD2. V gave up 10 bases and J gave up 0 bases; unmatched junction bases: 5. Germline lookup yields CDR1 MDHEN and CDR2 SYDVKM. The length of the CDR3 is 14 residues. The CDR3 DNA is TGTGCCATCAAAGCGGGGGGGAACCAAGAGACCCAGTACTTC. Translation gives CAIKAGGNQETQYF.

The genes are TRBV2 and TRBJ2-1; TRBD2 aligns across 7 bases. The CDR3 has 10 amino acids. The V segment lost 8 bases and the J segment 9 bases; nucleotides outside the gene matches: 1. Germline loops: CDR1 SNHLY, CDR2 FYNNEI. The CDR3 loop is CASRGVEQFF. The CDR3, as DNA: TGTGCCAGCCGGGGGGTTGAGCAGTTCTTC.

This clone was seen once. The chain has TRBV29-1 and TRBJ1-1; D remains ambiguous. In germline, CDR1 is SQVTM, CDR2 ANQGSEA. This CDR3 contains 17 residues. V shed 7 bases and J shed 1 base, with 25 bases lying between them. CDR3 amino acids: CSARNWGANVRNTEAFF. DNA for the CDR3: TGCAGCGCCCGAAATTGGGGAGCTAATGTCAGGAACACTGAAGCTTTCTTT.

The chain carries TRBV27 and TRBJ1-5, with 9 nucleotides matching TRBD1. Germline CDR1 and CDR2: MNHEY and SMNVEV (reference sequence). This CDR3 is built from 13 residues. Trimming took 4 bases from V and 5 from J; bases not matched to a gene: 0. This CDR3 reads CASSWTGDQPQHF. CDR3 bases: TGTGCCAGCAGTTGGACAGGGGATCAGCCCCAGCATTTT.

The J gene is TRBJ1-2, the V gene TRBV5-6; no clear D gene. The CDR3 runs to 14 residues. CDR1 is SGHDT, CDR2 YYEEEE, per germline. Trimming removed 1 base from V and 0 bases from J, with 7 bases in between. The DNA of the CDR3 is TGTGCCAGCAGCTTGCCAGGTGCTAACTATGGCTACACCTTC. This translates into CASSLPGANYGYTF. Drawing the rest from reference TRBV5-6 and TRBJ1-2, the complete variable domain is DAGVTQSPTHLIKTRGQQVTLRCSPKSGHDTVSWYQQALGQGPQFIFQYYEEEERQRGNFPDRFSGHQFPNYSSELNVNALLLGDSALYLCASSLPGANYGYTFGSGTRLTVV.

The CDR3 reads CASTGRWGTEAFF. The CDR3 coding sequence is TGTGCCAGCACCGGGAGGTGGGGGACTGAAGCTTTCTTT. V is TRBV7-9 and J is TRBJ1-1; D possibly corresponds to TRBD1 (5 bases). Germline loops: CDR1 SEHNR, CDR2 FQNEAQ (reference sequence). Trimming pared 7 bases from V and 5 bases from J, leaving 14 bases between. There are 13 residues in the CDR3. The variable domain in full, with the rest retrieved from reference TRBV7-9 and TRBJ1-1, is DTGVSQNPRHKITKRGQNVTFRCDPISEHNRLYWYRQTLGQGPEFLTYFQNEAQLEKSRLLSDRFSAERPKGSFSTLEIQRTEQGDSAMYLCASTGRWGTEAFFGQGTRLTVV.

The genes are TRBV27 and TRBJ1-6, with a weak D call TRBD1 (5 bases). The CDR3 runs 16 residues. The V gene's germline CDR1 is MNHEY and CDR2 SMNVEV (reference sequence). Trimming removed 3 bases from V and 6 bases from J, with 15 bases in between. CDR3 region: CASSLGTGWGNSPLHF. The CDR3 DNA follows: TGTGCCAGCAGTTTGGGTACAGGTTGGGGTAATTCACCCCTCCACTTT.

Only a few counts were recorded for this clone. The V call is TRBV5-4, the J call TRBJ2-2; D remains unclear. This CDR3 has 15 amino acids. Germline CDR1 is SGHNT and CDR2 is YYREEE (reference sequence). Trimming removed 2 bases from V and 4 bases from J, with 12 bases in between. The chain's CDR3 is CASSLSTVSTGELFF. For the CDR3, the DNA is TGTGCCAGCAGCTTATCAACCGTCAGCACCGGGGAGCTGTTTTTT.

The chain carries TRBV19 and TRBJ1-2; perhaps TRBD1 as D (6 bases). CDR1 and CDR2 from the germline V gene are LNHDA and SQIVND (reference sequence). The CDR3 totals 13 residues. Trimming took off 3 bases at V and 5 bases at J, with 10 bases between the two ends. CDR3 protein: CASSIRDIYGYTF. The CDR3 DNA sequence: TGTGCCAGTAGTATCCGGGACATTTATGGCTACACCTTC.

This chain's CDR3 is CASSPTATGVIFSGNTIYF. The CDR3 nucleotides are TGTGCCAGCTCACCAACTGCGACAGGGGTCATTTTCTCTGGAAACACCATATATTTT. The chain employs TRBV18 and TRBJ1-3; 8 nucleotides line up with TRBD1. Germline assignment: CDR1 KGHSH and CDR2 LQKENI. The junction had 12 bases not matched to a gene; V was cut back by 2 bases and J by 0 bases. The CDR3 is made up of 19 amino acids.

Remarks on this clone: One end of the junction varies from germline; a read error may be responsible. V is TRBV6-5 and J is TRBJ1-1; maybe TRBD1 (5 bases). The CDR3 loop spans 8 amino acids. Germline CDR1 MNHEY, CDR2 SVGAGI. CDR3 residues: CAIPGGGF. CDR3 coding DNA: TGTGCCATCCCTGGGGGGGGATTT.

The gene calls are TRBV9 and TRBJ2-5, with a tentative D call TRBD2 (6 bases). V was cut by 2 bases and J by 5 bases, with 13 bases left in between. CDR3 length: 14 residues. Germline CDR1 and CDR2: SGDLS and YYNGEE. DNA for the CDR3: TGTGCCAGCAGCGTTTCCGGGGGACGGGAGACCCAGTACTTC. It encodes CASSVSGGRETQYF.

This clone has a single count. This sequence joins TRBV4-1 and TRBJ2-5, with TRBD2 identical over 8 bases. The CDR3 covers 18 residues. Trimming removed 4 bases from V and 2 bases from J; junction bases left unmatched: 15. From germline, CDR1 is MGHRA and CDR2 YSYEKL. CDR3 in DNA: TGCGCCAGCAGCCTCCGACTCGGGAGGGTAGCCACTCAAGAGACCCAGTACTTC. This gives the protein CASSLRLGRVATQETQYF.

This chain uses TRBV6-6 with TRBJ1-1; D not certain. This CDR3 region has 15 residues. Deletions cut 0 bases from V and 3 bases from J, with 11 bases between. Germline V gene sequence: CDR1 MNHNY, CDR2 SVGAGI (reference sequence). Here the CDR3 DNA reads TGTGCCAGCAGTTACTCGATTGGGCGGGACACTGAAGCTTTCTTT. It is translated as CASSYSIGRDTEAFF.

The rearrangement joins TRBV6-5 to TRBJ2-2; D possibly corresponds to TRBD2 (5 bases). CDR3 size: 15 residues. V was pared by 5 bases and J by 3 bases, with 13 bases between. In germline, CDR1 is MNHEY, CDR2 SVGAGI. CDR3 sequence (DNA): TGTGCCAGCAGTACCCGGGGTCTCGACACCGGGGAGCTGTTTTTT. Amino acid sequence: CASSTRGLDTGELFF.

The V and J genes are TRBV5-1 and TRBJ2-3, with 8 bases lining up with TRBD2. With 3 bases clipped from V and 6 bases from J, the junction kept 15 bases outside the gene matches. This CDR3 has 17 amino acids. CDR1 SGHRS and CDR2 YFSETQ come from the germline V gene. DNA for the CDR3: TGCGCCAGCAGCTCTTCCTCACTAGCGGAGAGGGGTGATACGCAGTATTTT. It is translated as CASSSSSLAERGDTQYF.

This clone was observed a handful of times. The rearrangement links TRBV7-6 to TRBJ2-5; 9 bases fit TRBD2. The CDR3 runs to 15 residues. V lost 1 base to trimming and J lost 4 bases; unmatched junction nucleotides: 4. Germline V gene data show CDR1 as SGHVS and CDR2 as FNYEAQ. CDR3 sequence: CASSLGAGGRETQYF. DNA for the CDR3: TGTGCCAGCAGCTTAGGAGCGGGGGGACGAGAGACCCAGTACTTC.

J is TRBJ1-1 and V is TRBV4-1; 9 nucleotides align to TRBD1. This CDR3 is 18 amino acids long. Trimming cost V 0 bases and J 5 bases; bases outside gene matches: 13. Looked up from germline, CDR1 is MGHRA and CDR2 is YSYEKL. The CDR3 reads CASSQDDRPGTGRTEAFF. DNA of the CDR3: TGCGCCAGCAGCCAAGATGACAGACCAGGGACAGGGCGGACTGAAGCTTTCTTT.